This passage covers 20 T cell receptor beta chains from one sample sequenced in a study of CD8+CD57+ T cells in acquired aplastic anemia. TCR beta VDJ and CDR3 profiles were obtained from a genomic DNA template. TCRdb processed the reads anew with MiXCR; each CDR3 protein has one entry. The sample yields around 180,000 distinct CDR3 sequences, approximately 48% seen once. Sequenced patients had shown CD8+CD57+ cell expansion by flow cytometry. The material sequenced was sorted CD4+, CD8+, or CD8+CD57+ T cells (not recorded which) from PBMCs. These receptor sequences come from a human donor with aplastic anemia.

This clonotype was recorded at least ten times. This chain links TRBV5-1 with TRBJ1-6; D may be TRBD1 (5 bases). From germline, CDR1 is SGHRS and CDR2 YFSETQ. This CDR3 has 16 residues. Trimming left V 4 bases short and J 6 bases short, with 17 bases between. The CDR3, as DNA: TGCGCCAGCAGCCCAACGACAGTATCCCCTAATTCACCCCTCCACTTT. It is translated as CASSPTTVSPNSPLHF.

This clonotype was counted only a few times. This chain links TRBV6-5 with TRBJ1-3, with D possibly TRBD1 on 5 matching bases. V was clipped by 4 bases and J by 2 bases, with 12 bases between them. CDR3 length: 15 residues. The germline gives CDR1 MNHEY, CDR2 SVGAGI. Here the CDR3 reads CASSLMGGAGNTIYF. The CDR3 bases are TGTGCCAGCAGTTTAATGGGGGGGGCTGGAAACACCATATATTTT.

The chain couples TRBV19 to TRBJ2-7; D not resolved. This CDR3 spans 11 amino acids. The germline V and J ends were trimmed by 5 bases and 7 bases, with 9 bases remaining between them. CDR1 and CDR2 (germline): LNHDA, SQIVND (reference sequence). The CDR3 nucleotides are TGTGCCAGTAGTGATGCGTGGGAGCAGTACTTC. This translates into CASSDAWEQYF.

Only one count was recorded for this clonotype. This chain connects TRBV10-1 to TRBJ2-1; 10 nucleotides match TRBD1. Per the germline V gene, CDR1 is WNHNN and CDR2 is SYGVQD (reference sequence). J lost 7 bases, V lost 5 bases, and 5 bases had no gene match. The CDR3 totals 14 residues. CDR3 protein: CASSSGQGRNEQFF. As DNA, the CDR3 is TGCGCCAGCAGTTCGGGACAGGGGAGGAATGAGCAGTTCTTC.

Comments on this clonotype: Since the CDR3 does not end with the conserved phenylalanine or tryptophan, this likely comes from a read error. V usage is TRBV25-1 and J usage is TRBJ1-1; D possibly corresponds to TRBD1 (5 bases). Looked up from germline, CDR1 is MGHDK and CDR2 is SYGVNS. The CDR3 is 15 residues long. CDR3 sequence (DNA): TGTGCCAGCAGTGAAGGTGGGGCAAAGAACGCTGAAGCTTTCCTT. Encoded protein: CASSEGGAKNAEAFL.

This clonotype has only a few counts. Being one base from a much bigger clone, this may be a read error. The chain couples TRBV5-1 to TRBJ2-1, with 10 nucleotides matching TRBD1. Germline V lookup: CDR1 SGHRS, CDR2 YFSETQ. CDR3 length: 13 amino acids. The CDR3 DNA follows: TGCGCCAGCGGCGGACAGGGGGGTAATGGGCAGTTCTTC. It translates to CASGGQGGNGQFF.

In nucleotides, the CDR3 is TGTGCCAGTAGCCACAGACCCTTGAGCACAGATACGCAGTATTTT. Its translation: CASSHRPLSTDTQYF. The chain has TRBV19 and TRBJ2-3; D gene unclear. Looked up from germline, CDR1 is LNHDA and CDR2 is SQIVND (reference sequence). There are 15 residues in the CDR3. V was shortened by 6 bases and J by 0 bases, with 13 bases between the two germline ends.

The chain joins TRBV3-1 to TRBJ2-7; TRBD1 agrees at 8 bases. The germline V gene encodes CDR1 LGHDT and CDR2 YNNKEL (reference sequence). The CDR3 has 17 amino acids. The ends lost 3 bases at V and 2 bases at J; junction bases unmatched: 12. CDR3 coding DNA: TGTGCCAGCAGCCAGGATCAGGACAGGGTCTTTGCCTACGAGCAGTACTTC. Its protein is CASSQDQDRVFAYEQYF.

The chain employs TRBV19 and TRBJ1-5; the D gene is possibly TRBD1 (6 bases). Trimming took off 4 bases at V and 7 bases at J, with 14 bases between the two ends. CDR1 and CDR2 (germline): LNHDA, SQIVND (reference sequence). The CDR3 contains 14 residues. This CDR3 is CASSTISTGQPQHF. The CDR3, as DNA: TGTGCCAGTAGTACGATCTCGACAGGACAGCCCCAGCATTTT.

This rearrangement joins TRBV10-3 to TRBJ2-2; D could derive from TRBD1 or TRBD2 (5 bases each). V was shortened by 2 bases and J by 5 bases, with 15 bases between the two germline ends. The CDR3 extends over 16 amino acids. Germline lookup yields CDR1 ENHRY and CDR2 SYGVKD. CDR3 residues: CAISEVTGTQTGELFF. CDR3 sequence (DNA): TGTGCCATCAGTGAGGTTACCGGGACCCAAACCGGGGAGCTGTTTTTT.

The rearrangement uses TRBV6-1 and TRBJ2-2; TRBD1 aligns across 8 bases. V lost 5 bases and J lost 4; bases outside the gene matches: 15. Germline values: CDR1 MNHNS, CDR2 SASEGT. This CDR3 comprises 18 residues. The CDR3 reads CASSSGTGTRESTGELFF. The DNA for the CDR3 is TGTGCCAGCAGTTCCGGGACAGGTACCAGAGAAAGCACCGGGGAGCTGTTTTTT.

This clonotype was counted between two and nine times. The CDR3 bases are TGTGCCACCCAATACGCCGGGACAGTGAACACTGAAGCTTTCTTT. Its translation is CATQYAGTVNTEAFF. The V gene is TRBV6-1, the J gene TRBJ1-1; 7 bases map to TRBD1. CDR1 MNHNS and CDR2 SASEGT come from the germline V gene. Trimming at V came to 10 bases and at J to 0 bases, leaving 11 bases not matched to a gene. CDR3 length equals 15 residues.

This clonotype was recorded many times. The V and J genes are TRBV9 and TRBJ2-3; 8 bases are shared with TRBD2. This CDR3 is 17 amino acids long. Germline V gene sequence: CDR1 SGDLS, CDR2 YYNGEE. Germline trimming cut 3 bases from V and 3 bases from J; bases unmatched to any gene: 12. The CDR3, as DNA: TGTGCCAGCAGCGAGGCGGCGGCGGGGGGTTTTACAGATACGCAGTATTTT. Translating gives CASSEAAAGGFTDTQYF.

This clonotype was seen at least ten times. This sequence joins TRBV20-1 and TRBJ2-1, with 14 bases that match TRBD2. This CDR3 has 15 residues. With V trimmed by 5 bases and J by 6 bases, 6 bases remained unmatched. Germline V gene lookup returns CDR1 DFQATT and CDR2 SNEGSKA (reference sequence). The CDR3 protein is CSADGLAGGPNEQFF. CDR3 nucleotides: TGCAGTGCTGACGGACTAGCGGGGGGCCCCAATGAGCAGTTCTTC.

This clonotype was seen a few times. The CDR3 region is CASSPVATNEKLFF. CDR3 nucleotide sequence: TGTGCCAGCTCACCAGTTGCAACTAATGAAAAACTGTTTTTT. The V and J genes are TRBV18 and TRBJ1-4, with unresolved D. Germline CDR1 is KGHSH and CDR2 is LQKENI. Trimming stripped 2 bases from V and 0 bases from J, with 4 bases between. The CDR3 covers 14 residues.

The chain is built from TRBV19 and TRBJ2-1, with TRBD2 identical over 9 bases. Germline V gene data show CDR1 as LNHDA and CDR2 as SQIVND (reference sequence). After removal of 7 bases from V and 4 bases from J, the junction contained 8 bases not matched to a gene. This CDR3 is built from 15 residues. For the CDR3, the DNA is TGTGCCAGTAAGTCGAGCGGGAGGAGATACAATGAGCAGTTCTTC. Translated, it gives CASKSSGRRYNEQFF.

The chain links TRBV9 to TRBJ2-3, with a possible D match to TRBD2 (6 bases). V gave up 0 bases and J gave up 11 bases, with 19 bases separating them. The CDR3 is 15 amino acids. Per germline, CDR1 SGDLS and CDR2 YYNGEE. CDR3 nucleotide sequence: TGTGCCAGCAGCGTAGATGGTCGGGGGAGTAGGGAGCAGTATTTT. Protein sequence: CASSVDGRGSREQYF.

About this clonotype itself: One base away lies a much larger clone, so this may be a sequencing read error. In DNA form, the CDR3 reads TGCGCCAGCGCCCGGGGGGGTCCTCCCGGTACGCAGTATTTT. It specifies CASARGGPPGTQYF. V and J are TRBV10-1 and TRBJ2-3, with TRBD2 matching over 8 bases. Trimming at V came to 8 bases and at J to 8 bases, leaving 12 bases not matched to a gene. The CDR3 contains 14 residues. Germline loops: CDR1 WNHNN, CDR2 SYGVQD (reference sequence).

CDR3 DNA sequence: TGTGCCACCTATCGGACAGGGGGCATCTCCTATAATTCACCCCTCCACTTT. Protein product: CATYRTGGISYNSPLHF. The chain is built from TRBV12-3 or TRBV12-4 and TRBJ1-6; 11 bases match TRBD1. With 10 bases clipped from V and 0 bases from J, the junction kept 8 bases outside the gene matches. The CDR3 runs 17 residues.

This clonotype was counted at least ten times. The V call is TRBV19, the J call TRBJ2-7; D may match TRBD1 or TRBD2 (5 bases each). Germline-derived CDR1 and CDR2 are LNHDA and SQIVND (reference sequence). CDR3 size: 12 residues. V was shortened by 3 bases and J by 5 bases, with 8 bases between the two germline ends. The CDR3 DNA is TGTGCCAGTAGTATCGTGGGGGACGAGCAGTACTTC. It is translated as CASSIVGDEQYF.